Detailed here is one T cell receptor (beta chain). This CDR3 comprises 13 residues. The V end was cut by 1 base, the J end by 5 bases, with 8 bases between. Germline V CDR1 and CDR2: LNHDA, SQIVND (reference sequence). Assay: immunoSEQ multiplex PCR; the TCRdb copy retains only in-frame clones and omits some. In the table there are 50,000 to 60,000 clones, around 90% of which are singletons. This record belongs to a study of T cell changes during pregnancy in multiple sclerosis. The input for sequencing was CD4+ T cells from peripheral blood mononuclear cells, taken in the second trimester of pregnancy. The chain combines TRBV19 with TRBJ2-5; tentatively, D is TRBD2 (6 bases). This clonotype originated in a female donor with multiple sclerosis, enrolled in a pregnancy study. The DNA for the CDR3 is TGTGCCAGTAGTATAGCACGGGGGGAGACCCAGTACTTC. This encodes CASSIARGETQYF.